This T cell receptor beta chain was sequenced during a study of blood T cell repertoires in COVID-19. At the level of the study: From T cells, B-cell-depleted T cells, or PBMCs came the material, which was cDNA or gDNA.

TCRdb's copy holds only in-frame clones and misses some; the assay was immunoSEQ multiplex PCR. The repertoire holds roughly 190,000 clones, under 90% seen once, with about an eighth in the top ten. Per the germline V gene, CDR1 is SQVTM and CDR2 is ANQGSEA. Trimming cost V 3 bases and J 3 bases; bases outside gene matches: 7. The CDR3 spans 14 residues. The TCR comes from a man under 40 with active or convalescent COVID-19. This chain uses TRBV29-1 with TRBJ2-7, with TRBD1 matching over 8 bases. Material for sequencing was peripheral blood. CDR3 amino acids: CSVDLQGDSYEQYF. In DNA, the CDR3 is TGCAGCGTTGATCTACAGGGGGATAGCTACGAGCAGTACTTC.